This entry lists 3 T cell receptor beta chains sequenced from one sample in a study of long-term antiretroviral therapy in people with HIV. immunoSEQ v3.0 was run at survey level. Sequencing was performed with immunoSEQ multiplex PCR; in TCRdb, only in-frame clones are kept and a portion is missing. The sample has 26,000 or so clones; 88% are singletons. Material: unsorted PBMCs, obtained 0.5 years after starting antiretroviral therapy. These receptors were collected from a woman in her late teens or twenties with HIV.

CDR3 in amino acids: CASSSGPTNTGELFF. As DNA, the CDR3 is TGTGCCAGCAGCTCGGGACCGACGAACACCGGGGAGCTGTTTTTT. This sequence joins TRBV7-8 and TRBJ2-2; D possibly matches TRBD1 or TRBD2 (5 bases each). With 4 bases removed from V and 0 bases from J, the gap between germline ends came to 9 bases. This CDR3 contains 15 residues. The germline gives CDR1 SGHVS, CDR2 FQNEAQ.

This chain links TRBV27 with TRBJ1-1; D is perhaps TRBD1 (6 bases). V lost 0 bases and J 4 bases, leaving 6 bases between the germline ends. The CDR3 runs 13 residues. CDR1 is MNHEY, CDR2 SMNVEV, per germline (reference sequence). CDR3 nucleotides: TGTGCCAGCAGTTTATCACAGGGCACTGAAGCTTTCTTT. The encoded protein is CASSLSQGTEAFF.

CDR3 sequence reads: CASSITGAYEQYF. The DNA of the CDR3 is TGTGCCAGTAGTATCACCGGGGCCTACGAGCAGTACTTC. The chain uses TRBV19 and TRBJ2-7; weak D call: TRBD2 (5 bases). Deletions cut 3 bases from V and 2 bases from J, with 8 bases between. The CDR3 contains 13 residues. The germline V gene has CDR1 LNHDA and CDR2 SQIVND (reference sequence). Variable domain in full (rest from reference TRBV19 and TRBJ2-7): DGGITQSPKYLFRKEGQNVTLSCEQNLNHDAMYWYRQDPGQGLRLIYYSQIVNDFQKGDIAEGYSVSREKKESFPLTVTSAQKNPTAFYLCASSITGAYEQYFGPGTRLTVT.